The subject of this entry is one T cell receptor beta chain. No antigen is known for it. Germline V gives CDR1 SGHVS, CDR2 FQNEAQ. V was clipped by 4 bases and J by 0 bases, with 4 bases between them. The CDR3 has 14 residues. The data were taken from a study of cytomegalovirus exposure and HLA in healthy donors. On the study more broadly: From about 179 million T cells, an earlier analysis saw approximately 120 million unique TCR beta sequences. Notes on the study in general: Some highly shared sequence variants likely arose as a pipeline artifact.

PCR involved 60 Vbeta and 13 Jbeta primers. Profiled with immunoSEQ multiplex PCR; TCRdb holds only in-frame clones, not every one. The repertoire holds 150,000 to 200,000 clones, with around 90% as singletons. The receptor comes from a boy between 2 and 10 years old in good health and CMV-seronegative. This chain links TRBV7-8 with TRBJ2-6; D unclear. Sequencing input: PBMCs. The DNA of the CDR3 is TGTGCCAGCAGCTCGAGCTCTGGGGCCAACGTCCTGACTTTC. Protein sequence: CASSSSSGANVLTF.